This T cell receptor beta chain comes out of a study of blood T cell repertoires in COVID-19. In the authors' workflow: Quantification of nucleated cells was approximated via reference gene primer amplification. Generated by immunoSEQ multiplex PCR, the TCRdb table keeps only in-frame clones and is missing some. V, J and clone size derive from that table, while D and trimming were established from the DNA sequence. Of 200,000 or so clones listed, around 85% were seen once; the top ten hold 9.5% to 13%. Germline V gene data show CDR1 as SGDLS and CDR2 as YYNGEE. This CDR3 contains 13 residues. V was cut by 0 bases and J by 6 bases, with 7 bases left in between.

This TCR came from a human donor with active or convalescent COVID-19. The donor label of this sample is uncertain. What was sequenced was peripheral blood. The chain recombines TRBV9 with TRBJ1-3, with D uncertain. The CDR3 is CASSVGAANTIYF. The CDR3 DNA follows: TGTGCCAGCAGCGTAGGGGCAGCAAACACCATATATTTT.